Following are 20 T cell receptor beta chains from one sample sequenced in a study of blood T cells in healthy people across ages. A second PCR, run for roughly 7 to 12 cycles, used a sample-barcoded 5' primer plus a J-beta primer mix. TCRdb recomputed calls from the 5' RACE reads with MiXCR, one row per CDR3 protein. The table has roughly 1.5 million distinct CDR3 sequences, about 42% seen once; the top ten hold approximately 4.1%. The specimen sequenced was blood. These receptors came from a woman younger than 30 in good health.

This chain connects TRBV20-1 to TRBJ1-1; D is unclear. The CDR3 has 15 amino acids. Looked up from germline, CDR1 is DFQATT and CDR2 is SNEGSKA (reference sequence). With 0 bases removed from V and 4 bases from J, the gap between germline ends came to 15 bases. The CDR3 nucleotides read TGCAGTGCTAGAGATCGAGTGGTTCGGAGCACTGAAGCTTTCTTT. The encoded protein is CSARDRVVRSTEAFF.

The chain recombines TRBV20-1 with TRBJ1-5; 7 bases line up with TRBD1. The CDR3 consists of 13 residues. In germline, CDR1 is DFQATT, CDR2 SNEGSKA (reference sequence). With V trimmed by 1 base and J by 7 bases, 4 bases remained unmatched. DNA for the CDR3: TGCAGTGCTAGAGCAGGGGGTGGCCAGCCCCAGCATTTT. Translated, it gives CSARAGGGQPQHF.

This clonotype appeared a few times. The chain recombines TRBV29-1 with TRBJ2-1, with TRBD2 matching over 7 bases. The CDR3 contains 14 residues. Germline lookup yields CDR1 SQVTM and CDR2 ANQGSEA. V shed 4 bases, J shed 6 bases, and the junction held 9 bases outside the gene matches. CDR3 amino acids: CSVGPLGGSNEQFF. The DNA for the CDR3 is TGCAGCGTTGGCCCCTTGGGGGGGTCCAATGAGCAGTTCTTC.

The chain links TRBV19 to TRBJ1-2; TRBD1 matches 8 bases. Trimming at V came to 8 bases and at J to 9 bases, leaving 8 bases not matched to a gene. Germline CDR1 reads LNHDA; CDR2 reads SQIVND (reference sequence). The CDR3 spans 12 residues. As DNA, the CDR3 is TGTGCCAGTGAGAGGCAGGGGGCCAGCTACACCTTC. This encodes CASERQGASYTF. Variable domain in full (rest from reference TRBV19 and TRBJ1-2): DGGITQSPKYLFRKEGQNVTLSCEQNLNHDAMYWYRQDPGQGLRLIYYSQIVNDFQKGDIAEGYSVSREKKESFPLTVTSAQKNPTAFYLCASERQGASYTFGSGTRLTVV.

The rearrangement links TRBV6-1 to TRBJ2-1; 10 positions agree with TRBD2. CDR1 MNHNS and CDR2 SASEGT come from the germline V gene. Unmatched junction bases numbered 19, after V lost 6 bases and J lost 8 bases. This CDR3 has 18 amino acids. The chain's CDR3 is CASSENRNLAGVLDEQFF. CDR3 DNA: TGTGCCAGCAGCGAAAACCGGAACCTAGCGGGAGTATTAGATGAGCAGTTCTTC.

This clonotype was counted between two and nine times. The rearrangement joins TRBV4-3 to TRBJ2-7, with TRBD2 matching over 9 bases. The CDR3 has 16 residues. Unmatched junction bases numbered 8, after V lost 1 base and J lost 4 bases. CDR1 is LGHNA, CDR2 YSLEER, per germline. CDR3 bases: TGCGCCAGCAGCCAAGGGGCAGCTAGCGGGATTTACGAGCAGTACTTC. It specifies CASSQGAASGIYEQYF.

This clonotype has just a few counts. The chain joins TRBV7-2 to TRBJ2-3; TRBD2 might be the D (6 bases). CDR1 and CDR2 (germline): SGHTA, FQGNSA. Trimming shortened V by 2 bases and J by 2 bases, and 17 bases separated the two germline ends. CDR3 length: 17 amino acids. The CDR3 sequence: CASSLSIGSVSTDTQYF. CDR3 nucleotides: TGTGCCAGCAGCTTATCGATCGGGAGTGTCTCCACAGATACGCAGTATTTT.

The chain links TRBV5-1 to TRBJ2-3; 14 nucleotides line up with TRBD2. V lost 4 bases, J lost 3 bases, and 10 bases stayed unmatched. This CDR3 spans 18 amino acids. Germline-derived CDR1 and CDR2 are SGHRS and YFSETQ. This CDR3 reads CASSLPGLAGGGTDTQYF. CDR3 sequence (DNA): TGCGCCAGCAGCCTCCCTGGACTAGCGGGAGGAGGTACAGATACGCAGTATTTT.

The table lists this clonotype with a few counts. The rearrangement joins TRBV12-5 to TRBJ2-1; no clear D gene. Per germline, CDR1 LGHNT and CDR2 FRNRAP. This CDR3 is 15 amino acids long. Trimming shortened V by 6 bases and J by 0 bases, and 12 bases separated the two germline ends. The DNA for the CDR3 is TGTGCTAGTGGCCCCCCCCGGAGCTCCTACAATGAGCAGTTCTTC. Protein: CASGPPRSSYNEQFF.

The CDR3 region is CASSFPGWTGVDEQFF. DNA of the CDR3: TGTGCCAGCAGTTTTCCCGGATGGACAGGGGTTGATGAGCAGTTCTTC. The rearrangement joins TRBV6-6 to TRBJ2-1; 9 nucleotides align to TRBD1. This CDR3 comprises 16 residues. The ends lost 4 bases at V and 8 bases at J; junction bases unmatched: 12. The germline V gene has CDR1 MNHNY and CDR2 SVGAGI (reference sequence).

The chain couples TRBV28 to TRBJ1-1; 7 nucleotides align to TRBD1. This CDR3 region has 17 residues. Germline CDR1 is MDHEN and CDR2 is SYDVKM. V gave up 1 base and J gave up 4 bases; unmatched junction bases: 12. CDR3 amino acids: CASSLSRQGSVGTEAFF. CDR3 sequence (DNA): TGTGCCAGCAGTTTATCCCGACAGGGTAGTGTAGGCACTGAAGCTTTCTTT.

The chain combines TRBV6-1 with TRBJ2-4, with D maybe TRBD1 (7 bases). With 6 bases removed from V and 6 bases from J, the gap between germline ends came to 18 bases. CDR3 length: 15 amino acids. Germline assignment: CDR1 MNHNS and CDR2 SASEGT. This CDR3 reads CASRAPTGRGNIQYF. CDR3 coding DNA: TGTGCCAGCAGGGCCCCGACAGGGCGGGGAAACATTCAGTACTTC.

The rearrangement joins TRBV4-1 to TRBJ2-4, with a tentative D call TRBD1 (6 bases). The ends were cut back, 4 bases at V and 7 bases at J, with 17 bases in the middle. Germline V gene data show CDR1 as MGHRA and CDR2 as YSYEKL. CDR3 size: 15 residues. Written as DNA, the CDR3 is TGCGCCAGCAGCCCGAGGACAGCAAAAAGGAACATTCAGTACTTC. Residues: CASSPRTAKRNIQYF.

The genes are TRBV19 and TRBJ2-1; perhaps TRBD1 as D (5 bases). The CDR3 spans 15 residues. The ends were cut back, 3 bases at V and 8 bases at J, with 17 bases in the middle. Germline V CDR1 and CDR2: LNHDA, SQIVND (reference sequence). CDR3 amino acids: CASSIVGVALDEQFF. The DNA of the CDR3 is TGTGCCAGTAGTATCGTAGGGGTAGCTCTGGATGAGCAGTTCTTC.

This clonotype was observed a handful of times. The V call is TRBV10-3, the J call TRBJ1-5, with D uncertain. Germline CDR1 ENHRY, CDR2 SYGVKD. The CDR3 is made up of 13 amino acids. The V end was cut by 3 bases, the J end by 5 bases, with 8 bases between. CDR3 sequence: CAISDSYYQPQHF. CDR3 nucleotide sequence: TGTGCCATCAGTGACAGCTATTATCAGCCCCAGCATTTT.

This clonotype has more than one count but fewer than ten. CDR3 residues: CASSFLAGGLPYNEQFF. The CDR3 DNA is TGCGCCAGCAGCTTTCTAGCGGGAGGTCTCCCCTACAATGAGCAGTTCTTC. This chain joins TRBV5-1 and TRBJ2-1; 11 bases align to TRBD2. The CDR3 is made up of 17 amino acids. The trim removed 2 bases at V and 2 bases at J, leaving 6 bases unmatched. The germline gives CDR1 SGHRS, CDR2 YFSETQ. The variable domain in full, with the rest retrieved from reference TRBV5-1 and TRBJ2-1, is KAGVTQTPRYLIKTRGQQVTLSCSPISGHRSVSWYQQTPGQGLQFLFEYFSETQRNKGNFPGRFSGRQFSNSRSEMNVSTLELGDSALYLCASSFLAGGLPYNEQFFGPGTRLTVL.

The chain uses TRBV5-1 and TRBJ2-3, with 7 bases matching TRBD1. The CDR3 totals 14 residues. V gave up 4 bases and J gave up 6 bases; unmatched junction bases: 8. In germline, CDR1 is SGHRS, CDR2 YFSETQ. CDR3 coding DNA: TGCGCCAGCAGCCTGGGACAGCAAGGGGATACGCAGTATTTT. Amino acids: CASSLGQQGDTQYF.

This clonotype was seen a single time. This chain joins TRBV5-1 and TRBJ1-2; tentatively, D is TRBD1 (5 bases). CDR1 and CDR2 from the germline V gene are SGHRS and YFSETQ. V lost 4 bases to trimming and J lost 3 bases, with 13 bases between them. The CDR3 loop spans 14 amino acids. This chain's CDR3 is CASSVGPSDYGYTF. CDR3 DNA sequence: TGCGCCAGCAGCGTGGGGCCGTCTGACTATGGCTACACCTTC.

This clonotype was detected many times. CDR3: CASSTTHMEQFF. CDR3 nucleotides: TGTGCCAGCTCGACGACCCACATGGAGCAGTTCTTC. The genes are TRBV18 and TRBJ2-1; D remains unclear. Germline loops: CDR1 KGHSH, CDR2 LQKENI. CDR3 length: 12 residues. Trimming pared 6 bases from V and 10 bases from J, leaving 13 bases between. The entire variable domain, with the rest obtained from reference TRBV18 and TRBJ2-1, is as follows: NAGVMQNPRHLVRRRGQEARLRCSPMKGHSHVYWYRQLPEEGLKFMVYLQKENIIDESGMPKERFSAEFPKEGPSILRIQQVVRGDSAAYFCASSTTHMEQFFGPGTRLTVL.

The chain combines TRBV20-1 with TRBJ1-1; weak D call: TRBD1 (6 bases). V was clipped by 3 bases and J by 6 bases, with 8 bases between them. This CDR3 has 11 residues. The germline gives CDR1 DFQATT, CDR2 SNEGSKA (reference sequence). The CDR3 coding sequence is TGCAGTGCTAGGGGGACACCTGAAGCTTTCTTT. It yields the protein CSARGTPEAFF.